This T cell receptor beta chain stems from a study of cytomegalovirus exposure and HLA in healthy donors. Study-wide background: An earlier analysis identified more than 90 million unique TCR beta sequences in about 190 million T cells.

This clone was seen a few times. Germline CDR1 and CDR2: SNHLY and FYNNEI. Deletions cut 5 bases from V and 2 bases from J, with 16 bases between. The CDR3 sequence is 15 residues long. The PCR had 60 Vbeta and 13 Jbeta primers. The repertoire was sequenced with immunoSEQ multiplex PCR; TCRdb's copy has only in-frame clones and lacks some. The repertoire holds approximately 200,000 clones, with over 75% as singletons. The chain links TRBV2 to TRBJ2-7, with a tentative D call TRBD2 (6 bases). This receptor was obtained from a girl aged 2-9 years in good health and CMV-seronegative. Sequencing was done on a sample of PBMCs. The CDR3 DNA follows: TGTGCCAGCAGTCGTACTAGCAGCGTGACCTACGAGCAGTACTTC. This codes for CASSRTSSVTYEQYF.